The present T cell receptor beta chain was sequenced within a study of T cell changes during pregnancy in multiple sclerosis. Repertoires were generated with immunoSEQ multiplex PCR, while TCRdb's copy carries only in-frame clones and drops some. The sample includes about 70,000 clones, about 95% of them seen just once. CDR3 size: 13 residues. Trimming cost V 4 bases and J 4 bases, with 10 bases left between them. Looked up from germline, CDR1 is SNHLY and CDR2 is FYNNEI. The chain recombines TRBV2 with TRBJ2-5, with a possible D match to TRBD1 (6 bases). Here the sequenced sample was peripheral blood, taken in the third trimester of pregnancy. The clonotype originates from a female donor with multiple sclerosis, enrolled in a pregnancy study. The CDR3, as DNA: TGTGCCAGCAGTGCCCAGGGGAGAGAGACCCAGTACTTC. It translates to CASSAQGRETQYF.